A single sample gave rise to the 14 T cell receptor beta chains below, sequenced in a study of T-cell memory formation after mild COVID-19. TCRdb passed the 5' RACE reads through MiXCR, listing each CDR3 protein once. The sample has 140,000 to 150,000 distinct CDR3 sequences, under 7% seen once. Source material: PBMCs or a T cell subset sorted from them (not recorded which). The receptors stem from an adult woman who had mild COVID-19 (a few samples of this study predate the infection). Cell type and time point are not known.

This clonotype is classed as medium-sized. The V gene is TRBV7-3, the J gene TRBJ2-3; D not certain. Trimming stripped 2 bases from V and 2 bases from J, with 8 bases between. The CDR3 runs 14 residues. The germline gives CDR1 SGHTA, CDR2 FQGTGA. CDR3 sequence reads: CASSLGQVTDTQYF. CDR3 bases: TGTGCCAGCAGCTTAGGCCAAGTCACAGATACGCAGTATTTT.

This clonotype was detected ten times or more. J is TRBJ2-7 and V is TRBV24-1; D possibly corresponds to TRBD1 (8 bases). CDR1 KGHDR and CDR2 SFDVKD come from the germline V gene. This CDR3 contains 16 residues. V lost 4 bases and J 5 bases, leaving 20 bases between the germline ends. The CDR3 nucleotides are TGTGCCACCAGTGAGGGAGGGACAGGACTCCCTAACGAGCAGTACTTC. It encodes CATSEGGTGLPNEQYF.

CDR3 DNA: TGTGCCAGCAGTCCTTTCGCAGGGGGCTATGGCTACACCTTC. This gives the protein CASSPFAGGYGYTF. The gene calls are TRBV12-3 or TRBV12-4 and TRBJ1-2; 7 nucleotides match TRBD1. Germline trimming cut 5 bases from V and 4 bases from J; bases unmatched to any gene: 7. The CDR3 consists of 14 residues.

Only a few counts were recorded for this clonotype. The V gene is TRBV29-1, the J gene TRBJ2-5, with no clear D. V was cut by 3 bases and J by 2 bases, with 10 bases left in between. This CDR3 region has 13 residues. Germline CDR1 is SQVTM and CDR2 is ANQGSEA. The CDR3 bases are TGCAGCGTTGATCTGGGCAGGCAAGAGACCCAGTACTTC. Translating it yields CSVDLGRQETQYF. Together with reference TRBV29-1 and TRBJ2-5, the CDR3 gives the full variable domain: SAVISQKPSRDICQRGTSLTIQCQVDSQVTMMFWYRQQPGQSLTLIATANQGSEATYESGFVIDKFPISRPNLTFSTLTVSNMSPEDSSIYLCSVDLGRQETQYFGPGTRLLVL.

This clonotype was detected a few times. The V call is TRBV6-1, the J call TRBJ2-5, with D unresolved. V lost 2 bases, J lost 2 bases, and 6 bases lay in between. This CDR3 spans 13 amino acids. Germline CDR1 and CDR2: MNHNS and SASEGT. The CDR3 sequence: CASSELGQETQYF. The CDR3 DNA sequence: TGTGCCAGCAGTGAATTAGGACAAGAGACCCAGTACTTC.

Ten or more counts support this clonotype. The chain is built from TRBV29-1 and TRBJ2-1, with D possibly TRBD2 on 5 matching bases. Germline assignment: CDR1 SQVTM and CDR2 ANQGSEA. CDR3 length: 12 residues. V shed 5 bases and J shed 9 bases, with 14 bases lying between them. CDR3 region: CSVTPGLGEQFF. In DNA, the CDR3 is TGCAGCGTTACACCCGGACTGGGTGAGCAGTTCTTC.

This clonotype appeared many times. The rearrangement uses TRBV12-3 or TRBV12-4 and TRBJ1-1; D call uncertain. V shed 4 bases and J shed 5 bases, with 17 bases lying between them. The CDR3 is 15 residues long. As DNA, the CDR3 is TGTGCCAGCAGTTCCCTTCTGCGGGTATCGACTGAAGCTTTCTTT. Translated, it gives CASSSLLRVSTEAFF.

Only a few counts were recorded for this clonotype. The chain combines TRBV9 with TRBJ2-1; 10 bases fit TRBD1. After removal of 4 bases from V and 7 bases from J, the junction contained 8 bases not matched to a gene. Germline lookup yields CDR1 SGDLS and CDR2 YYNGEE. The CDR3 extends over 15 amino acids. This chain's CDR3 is CASSPTGQGRNEQFF. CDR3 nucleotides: TGTGCCAGCAGCCCTACGGGACAGGGGAGGAATGAGCAGTTCTTC.

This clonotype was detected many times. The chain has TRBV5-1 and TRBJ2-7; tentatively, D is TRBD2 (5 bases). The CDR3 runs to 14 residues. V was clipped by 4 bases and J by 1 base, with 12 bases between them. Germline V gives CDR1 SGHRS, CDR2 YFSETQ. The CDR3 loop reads CASSPASGSYEQYF. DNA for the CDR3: TGCGCCAGCAGCCCGGCGAGCGGTTCCTACGAGCAGTACTTC.

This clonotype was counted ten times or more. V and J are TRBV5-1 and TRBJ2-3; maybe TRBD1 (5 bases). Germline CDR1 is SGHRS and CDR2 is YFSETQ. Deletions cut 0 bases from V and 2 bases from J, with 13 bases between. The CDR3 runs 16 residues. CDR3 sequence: CASSLDGRVLTDTQYF. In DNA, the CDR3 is TGCGCCAGCAGCTTGGATGGCAGGGTCCTCACAGATACGCAGTATTTT.

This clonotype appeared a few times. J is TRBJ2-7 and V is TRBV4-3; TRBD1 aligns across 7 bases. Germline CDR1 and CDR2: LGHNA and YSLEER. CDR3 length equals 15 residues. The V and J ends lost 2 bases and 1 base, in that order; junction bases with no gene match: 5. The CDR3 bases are TGCGCCAGCAGCCAACGAGCACAGGGGTCCTACGAGCAGTACTTC. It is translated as CASSQRAQGSYEQYF.

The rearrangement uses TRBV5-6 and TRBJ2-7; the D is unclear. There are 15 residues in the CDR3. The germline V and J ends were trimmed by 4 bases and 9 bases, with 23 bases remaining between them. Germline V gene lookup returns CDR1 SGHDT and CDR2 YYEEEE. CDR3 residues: CASSSDGRVLTGQYF. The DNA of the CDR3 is TGTGCCAGCAGCAGCGACGGAAGGGTCCTGACTGGGCAGTACTTC.

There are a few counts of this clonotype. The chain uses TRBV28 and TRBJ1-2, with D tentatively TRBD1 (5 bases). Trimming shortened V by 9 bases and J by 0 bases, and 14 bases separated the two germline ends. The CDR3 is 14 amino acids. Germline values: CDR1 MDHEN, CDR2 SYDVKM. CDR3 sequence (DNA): TGTGCCAGTGGGACCTGGGTGTCTAACTATGGCTACACCTTC. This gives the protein CASGTWVSNYGYTF.

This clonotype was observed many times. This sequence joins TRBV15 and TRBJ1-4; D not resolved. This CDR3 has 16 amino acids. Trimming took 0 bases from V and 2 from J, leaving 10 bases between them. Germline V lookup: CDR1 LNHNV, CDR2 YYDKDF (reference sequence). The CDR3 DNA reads TGTGCCACCAGCAGAGATGGGATTCGCACTAATGAAAAACTGTTTTTT. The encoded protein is CATSRDGIRTNEKLFF.